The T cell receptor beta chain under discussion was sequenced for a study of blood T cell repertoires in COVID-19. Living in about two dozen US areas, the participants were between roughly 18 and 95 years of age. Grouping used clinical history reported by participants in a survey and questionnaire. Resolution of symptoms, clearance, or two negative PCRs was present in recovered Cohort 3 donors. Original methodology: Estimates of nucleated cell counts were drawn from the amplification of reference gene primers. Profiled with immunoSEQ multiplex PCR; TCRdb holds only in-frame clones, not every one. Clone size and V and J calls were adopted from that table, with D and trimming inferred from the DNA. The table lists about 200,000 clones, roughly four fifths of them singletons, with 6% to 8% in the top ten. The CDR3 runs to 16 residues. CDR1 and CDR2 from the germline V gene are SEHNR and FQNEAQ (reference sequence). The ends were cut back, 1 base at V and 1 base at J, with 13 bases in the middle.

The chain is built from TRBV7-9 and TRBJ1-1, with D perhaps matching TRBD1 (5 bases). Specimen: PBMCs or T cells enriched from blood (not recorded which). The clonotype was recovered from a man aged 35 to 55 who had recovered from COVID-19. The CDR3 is CASSLGSGIKNTEAFF. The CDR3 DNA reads TGTGCCAGCAGCTTAGGTTCAGGGATCAAGAACACTGAAGCTTTCTTT. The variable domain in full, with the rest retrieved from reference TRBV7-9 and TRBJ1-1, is DTGVSQNPRHKITKRGQNVTFRCDPISEHNRLYWYRQTLGQGPEFLTYFQNEAQLEKSRLLSDRFSAERPKGSFSTLEIQRTEQGDSAMYLCASSLGSGIKNTEAFFGQGTRLTVV.